This is a list of T cell receptor beta chains from one sample in a study of T cell repertoires in cytomegalovirus infection. Each CDR3 protein gets one entry after TCRdb re-called the reads with MiXCR. Counted here are about 97,000 distinct CDR3 sequences, approximately 15% occurring once; the ten biggest clones make up about 7.3%. The sample was PBMCs. The receptors were gathered from a human donor in good health (CMV status not recorded). Some clones in this sample may be carry-over from other donors' samples. Both conserved end residues are part of each CDR3. D genes are given only for firm matches. Size is omitted from some rows. Given values are once, few, many or a class for expanded clones.

v_call: TRBV12-3/TRBV12-4; cdr3_length: 15; clone_size: many; d_call: TRBD1; j_call: TRBJ1-4; cdr3_aa: CASSLGDRNNEKLFF; cdr3_nt: TGTGCCAGCAGTTTAGGGGACAGAAATAATGAAAAACTGTTTTTT
v_call: TRBV6-5; cdr3_length: 12; clone_size: few; d_call: -; j_call: TRBJ2-7; cdr3_aa: CASLSANYEQYF; cdr3_nt: TGTGCCAGTCTAAGTGCCAACTACGAGCAGTACTTC
v_call: TRBV6-1; cdr3_length: 14; clone_size: many; d_call: TRBD1; j_call: TRBJ2-2; cdr3_aa: CASSDRGSTGELFF; cdr3_nt: TGTGCCAGCAGTGACAGGGGGAGTACCGGGGAGCTGTTTTTT
v_call: TRBV5-4; cdr3_length: 15; clone_size: -; d_call: -; j_call: TRBJ2-3; cdr3_aa: CASQAWGGQGDTQYF; cdr3_nt: TGTGCCAGCCAAGCTTGGGGGGGGCAGGGAGATACGCAGTATTTT
v_call: TRBV12-3/TRBV12-4; cdr3_length: 13; clone_size: many; d_call: TRBD1; j_call: TRBJ2-7; cdr3_aa: CASQGDSSYEQYF; cdr3_nt: TGTGCCAGCCAGGGGGACAGCTCCTACGAGCAGTACTTC
v_call: TRBV7-2; cdr3_length: 13; clone_size: many; d_call: TRBD1; j_call: TRBJ2-1; cdr3_aa: CASSPDRGLGFFF; cdr3_nt: TGTGCCAGCAGCCCGGACAGGGGCCTCGGGTTCTTCTTC
v_call: TRBV7-9; cdr3_length: 15; clone_size: -; d_call: -; j_call: TRBJ1-1; cdr3_aa: CASSLGDGANTEAFF; cdr3_nt: TGTGCCAGCAGCTTAGGTGACGGAGCGAACACTGAAGCTTTCTTT
v_call: TRBV7-6; cdr3_length: 12; clone_size: -; d_call: -; j_call: TRBJ2-3; cdr3_aa: CASSQAGHTQYF; cdr3_nt: TGTGCCAGCAGTCAGGCGGGGCATACGCAGTATTTT
v_call: TRBV12-3/TRBV12-4; cdr3_length: 12; clone_size: few; d_call: -; j_call: TRBJ1-3; cdr3_aa: CASTGYGGAIYF; cdr3_nt: TGTGCCAGCACCGGATATGGGGGGGCCATATATTTT
v_call: TRBV5-5; cdr3_length: 18; clone_size: -; d_call: TRBD1; j_call: TRBJ2-2; cdr3_aa: CASSPEGTGGPYTGELFF; cdr3_nt: TGTGCCAGCAGCCCCGAGGGTACAGGGGGCCCTTACACCGGGGAGCTGTTTTTT
v_call: TRBV7-2; cdr3_length: 15; clone_size: -; d_call: TRBD1; j_call: TRBJ2-1; cdr3_aa: CASSRDRTGNNEQFF; cdr3_nt: TGTGCCAGCAGCCGAGACCGGACAGGGAACAATGAGCAGTTCTTC
v_call: TRBV7-2; cdr3_length: 16; clone_size: many; d_call: TRBD1; j_call: TRBJ2-1; cdr3_aa: CASSQGGGQGNNEQFF; cdr3_nt: TGTGCCAGCAGCCAAGGGGGGGGACAGGGGAACAATGAGCAGTTCTTC
v_call: TRBV15; cdr3_length: 14; clone_size: -; d_call: -; j_call: TRBJ1-2; cdr3_aa: CATSRDQVNYGYTF; cdr3_nt: TGTGCCACCAGCAGAGATCAGGTTAACTATGGCTACACCTTC
v_call: TRBV12-3/TRBV12-4; cdr3_length: 18; clone_size: -; d_call: TRBD1; j_call: TRBJ1-1; cdr3_aa: CASSFFRTGGRLGTEAFF; cdr3_nt: TGTGCCAGCAGTTTTTTTCGGACAGGGGGCAGGTTGGGCACTGAAGCTTTCTTT
v_call: TRBV2; cdr3_length: 15; clone_size: -; d_call: TRBD1; j_call: TRBJ2-1; cdr3_aa: CASSVQGDSYNEQFF; cdr3_nt: TGTGCCAGCAGTGTGCAGGGGGACTCCTACAATGAGCAGTTCTTC
v_call: TRBV6-8; cdr3_length: 17; clone_size: few; d_call: TRBD1; j_call: TRBJ2-7; cdr3_aa: CASSHGQGAVPTYEQYF; cdr3_nt: TGTGCCAGCAGTCACGGACAGGGGGCTGTCCCGACCTACGAGCAGTACTTC
v_call: TRBV6-5; cdr3_length: 11; clone_size: few; d_call: TRBD1; j_call: TRBJ1-1; cdr3_aa: CASRGQAEAFF; cdr3_nt: TGTGCCAGCAGGGGACAGGCAGAAGCTTTCTTT
v_call: TRBV19; cdr3_length: 16; clone_size: -; d_call: -; j_call: TRBJ2-2; cdr3_aa: CASTPGFGSNTGELFF; cdr3_nt: TGTGCCAGTACCCCAGGGTTCGGGTCCAACACCGGGGAGCTGTTTTTT
v_call: TRBV20-1; cdr3_length: 12; clone_size: -; d_call: TRBD2; j_call: TRBJ2-2; cdr3_aa: CSSGTSPGELFF; cdr3_nt: TGCAGTTCCGGGACTAGCCCCGGGGAGCTGTTTTTT
v_call: TRBV20-1; cdr3_length: 15; clone_size: once; d_call: -; j_call: TRBJ1-5; cdr3_aa: CSARDGVTHSQPQHF; cdr3_nt: TGCAGTGCTAGAGATGGGGTCACACATAGCCAGCCCCAGCATTTT
v_call: TRBV9; cdr3_length: 15; clone_size: -; d_call: TRBD2; j_call: TRBJ2-3; cdr3_aa: CASSVVTSGGDTQYF; cdr3_nt: TGTGCCAGCAGCGTAGTCACTAGCGGGGGAGATACGCAGTATTTT
v_call: TRBV24-1; cdr3_length: 13; clone_size: many; d_call: TRBD1; j_call: TRBJ1-1; cdr3_aa: CATSGTANTEAFF; cdr3_nt: TGTGCCACCTCCGGGACAGCGAACACTGAAGCTTTCTTT
v_call: TRBV7-2; cdr3_length: 17; clone_size: many; d_call: TRBD2; j_call: TRBJ2-1; cdr3_aa: CASSSPLAGPPLLEQFF; cdr3_nt: TGTGCCAGCAGCTCGCCCTTAGCGGGCCCACCTTTGCTTGAGCAGTTCTTC
v_call: TRBV6-2/TRBV6-3; cdr3_length: 14; clone_size: many; d_call: -; j_call: TRBJ1-5; cdr3_aa: CASSPQIENQPQHF; cdr3_nt: TGTGCCAGCAGCCCGCAGATTGAAAATCAGCCCCAGCATTTT
v_call: TRBV29-1; cdr3_length: 13; clone_size: -; d_call: TRBD2; j_call: TRBJ2-5; cdr3_aa: CSVRGGDQETQYF; cdr3_nt: TGCAGCGTTCGGGGGGGTGACCAAGAGACCCAGTACTTC
v_call: TRBV5-5; cdr3_length: 13; clone_size: few; d_call: -; j_call: TRBJ1-1; cdr3_aa: CASSLIENTEAFF; cdr3_nt: TGTGCCAGCAGCTTAATTGAGAACACTGAAGCTTTCTTT
v_call: TRBV12-3/TRBV12-4; cdr3_length: 13; clone_size: -; d_call: -; j_call: TRBJ1-2; cdr3_aa: CASSNAGLYGYTF; cdr3_nt: TGTGCCAGCAGTAACGCCGGCCTCTATGGCTACACCTTC
v_call: TRBV11-2; cdr3_length: 12; clone_size: many; d_call: -; j_call: TRBJ2-1; cdr3_aa: CASSKAGWEQFF; cdr3_nt: TGTGCCAGCAGCAAGGCCGGGTGGGAGCAGTTCTTC
v_call: TRBV20-1; cdr3_length: 14; clone_size: few; d_call: TRBD1; j_call: TRBJ2-3; cdr3_aa: CSANRDRSTDTQYF; cdr3_nt: TGCAGTGCTAACCGGGACAGGAGCACAGATACGCAGTATTTT
v_call: TRBV28; cdr3_length: 15; clone_size: -; d_call: -; j_call: TRBJ1-2; cdr3_aa: CASSFPGYRFYGYTF; cdr3_nt: TGTGCCAGCAGTTTCCCAGGGTACAGGTTCTATGGCTACACCTTC
v_call: TRBV7-9; cdr3_length: 14; clone_size: many; d_call: TRBD1; j_call: TRBJ2-7; cdr3_aa: CASSSPGQLNEQYF; cdr3_nt: TGTGCCAGCAGCTCGCCGGGACAGCTTAACGAGCAGTACTTC